The subject of this entry is one TCR beta chain. V shed 3 bases and J shed 2 bases, with 14 bases lying between them. This CDR3 contains 15 residues. Germline V lookup: CDR1 SQVTM, CDR2 ANQGSEA. This specimen comes from a study of T cell repertoires in cytomegalovirus infection. Study-level information: TCR beta signatures that were public indicated CMV infection and matching HLA type.

TCRdb ran MiXCR on the reads and lists one entry per CDR3 protein. Here the sample spans around 630,000 distinct CDR3 sequences, 24% being singletons. The V and J genes are TRBV29-1 and TRBJ2-1; D perhaps matches TRBD2 (6 bases). This receptor was identified in a human donor in good health (CMV status not recorded). Some clones in this sample may be carry-over from other donors' samples. Sequenced: CD8+ T cells from PBMCs. Here the CDR3 reads CSVEVAGSTYNEQFF. For the CDR3, the DNA is TGCAGCGTTGAGGTGGCGGGGAGCACCTACAATGAGCAGTTCTTC.